The 4 T cell receptor beta chains below all came from one sample that was sequenced in a study of blood T cell repertoires in COVID-19 (dated by TCRdb to 2018 to 2021). The library relied on the immunoSEQ multiplex PCR assay. TCRdb re-hosts the immuneACCESS table, in-frame sequences only. Its copies lack some clones; in the studies checked, an unresolved V gene accounts for under half of them, and the cause for the rest is not known. Here the sample has about 210,000 clones; around four fifths occur a single time. Roughly 2.7% of the sample is held by the ten biggest clonotypes. Sequencing was done on a sample of peripheral blood. The source is a woman in her 40s with active or convalescent COVID-19.

The J gene is TRBJ1-3, the V gene TRBV7-9, with D perhaps matching TRBD1 (6 bases). Looked up from germline, CDR1 is SEHNR and CDR2 is FQNEAQ (reference sequence). The CDR3 is made up of 15 amino acids. Trimming shortened V by 4 bases and J by 0 bases, and 10 bases separated the two germline ends. This CDR3 is CASSSQGISGNTIYF. CDR3 coding DNA: TGTGCCAGCAGCTCACAGGGTATCTCTGGAAACACCATATATTTT. The variable domain in full, with the rest retrieved from reference TRBV7-9 and TRBJ1-3, is DTGVSQNPRHKITKRGQNVTFRCDPISEHNRLYWYRQTLGQGPEFLTYFQNEAQLEKSRLLSDRFSAERPKGSFSTLEIQRTEQGDSAMYLCASSSQGISGNTIYFGEGSWLTVV.

The rearrangement uses TRBV13 and TRBJ2-2; D unclear. Trimming left V 5 bases short and J 1 base short, with 2 bases between. Looked up from germline, CDR1 is PRHDT and CDR2 is FYEKMQ (reference sequence). The CDR3 runs 12 residues. The CDR3: CASSLNTGELFF. The DNA of the CDR3 is TGTGCCAGCAGCCTGAACACCGGGGAGCTGTTTTTT.

The rearrangement uses TRBV11-3 and TRBJ1-3, with unresolved D. V shed 5 bases and J shed 0 bases, with 11 bases lying between them. The CDR3 runs 15 residues. Germline V CDR1 and CDR2: SGHNT, YENEEA. The CDR3 loop reads CASSHGESSGNTIYF. As DNA, the CDR3 is TGTGCCAGCAGCCACGGGGAGAGCTCTGGAAACACCATATATTTT.

J is TRBJ1-1 and V is TRBV12-3 or TRBV12-4, with D unclear. The CDR3 sequence is 12 residues long. The V end lost 6 bases, the J end lost 5 bases, and 10 bases lay between the germline ends. The DNA of the CDR3 is TGTGCCAGCAGAGAGTGGGCGACTGAAGCTTTCTTT. Its translation is CASREWATEAFF.